Following are 5 T cell receptor beta chains from one sample sequenced in a study of spatial heterogeneity in lung cancer. Specified time point: sample taken at primary tumor resection. Sequencing was performed on whole RNA extracted from tumor and nontumor lung tissue, or from frozen PBMC, and the material was left unsorted. A single record per CDR3 protein comes from TCRdb applying MiXCR to the 5' RACE reads. The repertoire consists of about 95,000 distinct CDR3 sequences, with around 8.6% occurring once and the leading ten covering 6.9%. This specimen consisted of PBMCs, obtained at surgery. The source is a male donor with early-stage non-small cell lung cancer.

Ten or more counts support this clonotype. J is TRBJ1-1 and V is TRBV11-2, with D possibly TRBD1 on 5 matching bases. V was shortened by 3 bases and J by 5 bases, with 16 bases between the two germline ends. There are 15 residues in the CDR3. The germline CDR1 and CDR2 sequences are SGHAT and FQNNGV. The CDR3 reads CASSFPRRGETEAFF. Written as DNA, the CDR3 is TGTGCCAGCAGCTTTCCGCGGAGGGGAGAAACTGAAGCTTTCTTT.

This clonotype occurred many times. J is TRBJ2-3 and V is TRBV29-1; maybe TRBD1 (5 bases). This CDR3 comprises 14 residues. The V gene's germline CDR1 is SQVTM and CDR2 ANQGSEA. The ends were cut back, 3 bases at V and 1 base at J, with 11 bases in the middle. CDR3: CSVDGARGTDTQYF. In nucleotides, the CDR3 is TGCAGCGTTGATGGGGCACGTGGCACAGATACGCAGTATTTT.

The chain uses TRBV7-2 and TRBJ1-1; D unresolved. The CDR3 loop spans 14 amino acids. Germline V CDR1 and CDR2: SGHTA, FQGNSA. Trimming removed 5 bases from V and 0 bases from J, with 10 bases in between. The CDR3 sequence is CASSRLGLNTEAFF. The CDR3 DNA sequence: TGTGCCAGCAGCCGTTTGGGCCTGAACACTGAAGCTTTCTTT.

Ten or more counts support this clonotype. This chain links TRBV18 with TRBJ2-7; a weak D match, TRBD2 (7 bases). The CDR3 has 15 residues. Trimming pared 2 bases from V and 2 bases from J, leaving 13 bases between. Germline CDR1 KGHSH, CDR2 LQKENI. The CDR3 nucleotides are TGTGCCAGCTCACCAGGGGGGGGCCCCCCCTACGAGCAGTACTTC. It is translated as CASSPGGGPPYEQYF. Using reference TRBV18 and TRBJ2-7 for the parts outside the CDR3, the full variable domain is NAGVMQNPRHLVRRRGQEARLRCSPMKGHSHVYWYRQLPEEGLKFMVYLQKENIIDESGMPKERFSAEFPKEGPSILRIQQVVRGDSAAYFCASSPGGGPPYEQYFGPGTRLTVT.

This clonotype has ten or more counts. The V gene is TRBV29-1, the J gene TRBJ2-1; TRBD2 agrees at 9 bases. The CDR3 runs to 17 residues. The junction had 12 bases not matched to a gene; V was cut back by 2 bases and J by 4 bases. Germline-derived CDR1 and CDR2 are SQVTM and ANQGSEA. The CDR3 sequence is CSVEMAGRLAAYNEQFF. For the CDR3, the DNA is TGCAGCGTTGAAATGGCCGGGAGACTAGCGGCTTACAATGAGCAGTTCTTC.